This T cell receptor (beta chain) was found in a study of cytomegalovirus exposure and HLA in healthy donors. This PCR relied on a set of 60 Vbeta primers and 13 Jbeta primers. The data were produced by immunoSEQ multiplex PCR, yet TCRdb's version contains in-frame clones alone and is incomplete. In all, the sample yields more than 100,000 clones. CDR3 size: 18 residues. Study-level points and caveats: Listed as cytomegalovirus-associated were 164 TCR beta chains.

A note on this clone: The antigen remains unidentified.

The receptor's source is a middle-aged man in good health and CMV-seronegative. Sequencing input: PBMCs. The chain links TRBV21-1 to TRBJ2-1; TRBD2 is the table's D call and was not checked against the DNA. TRBV21-1 is flagged as a pseudogene. Written as DNA, the CDR3 is TGTGCCAGCAGCAAAGGAATAGGAGCGGGGGTGAACTACAATGAGCAGTTCTTC. This sequence encodes CASSKGIGAGVNYNEQFF.